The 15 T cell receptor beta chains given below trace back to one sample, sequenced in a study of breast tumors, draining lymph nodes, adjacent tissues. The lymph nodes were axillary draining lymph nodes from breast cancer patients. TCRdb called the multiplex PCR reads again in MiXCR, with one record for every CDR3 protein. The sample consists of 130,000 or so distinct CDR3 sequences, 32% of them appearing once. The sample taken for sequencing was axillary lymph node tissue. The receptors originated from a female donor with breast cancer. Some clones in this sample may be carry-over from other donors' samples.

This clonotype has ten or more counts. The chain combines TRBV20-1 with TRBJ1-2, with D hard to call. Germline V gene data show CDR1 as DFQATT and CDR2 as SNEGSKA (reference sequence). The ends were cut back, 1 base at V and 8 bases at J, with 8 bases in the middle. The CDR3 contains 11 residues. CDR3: CSARVWEGYTF. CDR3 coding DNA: TGCAGTGCTAGAGTCTGGGAAGGCTACACCTTC.

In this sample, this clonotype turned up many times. This CDR3 reads CASSLGQGKDTQYF. The CDR3 region has the DNA TGTGCCAGCAGTTTGGGACAGGGGAAAGATACGCAGTATTTT. The chain links TRBV12-3 or TRBV12-4 to TRBJ2-3, with TRBD1 identical over 10 bases. The CDR3 is 14 residues long. J was trimmed by 5 bases and V by 3 bases; bases with no gene match: 2.

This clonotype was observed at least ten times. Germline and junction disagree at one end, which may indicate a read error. Here the CDR3 reads CASSPSSFQDTQYF. The CDR3 DNA reads as TGCGCCAGCAGCCCCAGTTCTTTCCAAGACACCCAGTACTTC. The chain joins TRBV5-1 to TRBJ2-5; D is unresolved. Germline loops: CDR1 SGHRS, CDR2 YFSETQ. CDR3 length: 14 residues.

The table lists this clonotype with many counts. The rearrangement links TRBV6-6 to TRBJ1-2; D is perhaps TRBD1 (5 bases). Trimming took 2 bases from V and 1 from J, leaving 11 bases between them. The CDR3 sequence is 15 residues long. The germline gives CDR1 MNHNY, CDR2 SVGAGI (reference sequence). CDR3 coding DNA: TGTGCCAGCAGTTACGGTCAGGGTATTAACTATGGCTACACCTTC. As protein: CASSYGQGINYGYTF.

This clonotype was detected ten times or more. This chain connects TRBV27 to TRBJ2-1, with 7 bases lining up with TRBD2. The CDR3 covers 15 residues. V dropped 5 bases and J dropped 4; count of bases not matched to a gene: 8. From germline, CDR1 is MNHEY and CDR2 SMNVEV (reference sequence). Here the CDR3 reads CASSQLGGEYNEQFF. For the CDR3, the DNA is TGTGCCAGCAGTCAGTTGGGGGGGGAATACAATGAGCAGTTCTTC.

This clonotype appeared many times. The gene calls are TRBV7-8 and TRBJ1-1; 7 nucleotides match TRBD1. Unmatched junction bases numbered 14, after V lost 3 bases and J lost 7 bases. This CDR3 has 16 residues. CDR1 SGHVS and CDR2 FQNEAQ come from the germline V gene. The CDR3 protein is CASSLQERGHGGEAFF. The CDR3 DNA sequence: TGTGCCAGCAGCTTGCAGGAGAGGGGGCATGGTGGTGAAGCTTTCTTT.

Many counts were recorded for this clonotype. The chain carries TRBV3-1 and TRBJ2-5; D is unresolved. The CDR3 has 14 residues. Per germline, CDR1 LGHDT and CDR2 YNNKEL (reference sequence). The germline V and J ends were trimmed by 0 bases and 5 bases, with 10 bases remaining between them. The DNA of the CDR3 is TGTGCCAGCAGCCAAGAACCAGGAAGCGAGACCCAGTACTTC. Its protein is CASSQEPGSETQYF.

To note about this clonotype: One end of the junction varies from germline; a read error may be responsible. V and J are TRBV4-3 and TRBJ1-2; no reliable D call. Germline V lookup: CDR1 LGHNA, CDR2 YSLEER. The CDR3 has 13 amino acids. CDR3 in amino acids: CASSRMAGNGHTF. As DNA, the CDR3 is TGCGCCAGCAGCCGTATGGCGGGGAATGGCCACACCTTC.

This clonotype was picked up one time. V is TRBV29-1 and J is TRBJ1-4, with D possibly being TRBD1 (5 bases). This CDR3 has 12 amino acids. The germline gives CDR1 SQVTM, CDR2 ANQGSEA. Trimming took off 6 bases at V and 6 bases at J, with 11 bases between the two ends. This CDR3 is CSVRTGDEKLFF. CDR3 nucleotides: TGCAGCGTCCGGACGGGGGATGAAAAACTGTTTTTT.

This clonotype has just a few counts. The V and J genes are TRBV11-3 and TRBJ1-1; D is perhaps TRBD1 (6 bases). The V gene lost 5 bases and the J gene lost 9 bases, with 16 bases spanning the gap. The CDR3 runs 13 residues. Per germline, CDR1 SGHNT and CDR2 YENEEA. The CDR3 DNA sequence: TGTGCCAGCAGCCCCGGGGCAGGGACAAAAGCTTTCTTT. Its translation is CASSPGAGTKAFF. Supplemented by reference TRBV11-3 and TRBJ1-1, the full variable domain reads EAGVVQSPRYKIIEKKQPVAFWCNPISGHNTLYWYLQNLGQGPELLIRYENEEAVDDSQLPKDRFSAERLKGVDSTLKIQPAELGDSAVYLCASSPGAGTKAFFGQGTRLTVV.

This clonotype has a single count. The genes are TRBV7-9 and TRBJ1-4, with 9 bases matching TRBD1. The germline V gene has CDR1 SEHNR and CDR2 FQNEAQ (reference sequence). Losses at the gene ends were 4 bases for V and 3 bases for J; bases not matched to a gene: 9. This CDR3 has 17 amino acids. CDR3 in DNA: TGTGCCAGCAGCTACAGGACAGGGGCCACGGCTAATGAAAAACTGTTTTTT. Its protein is CASSYRTGATANEKLFF.

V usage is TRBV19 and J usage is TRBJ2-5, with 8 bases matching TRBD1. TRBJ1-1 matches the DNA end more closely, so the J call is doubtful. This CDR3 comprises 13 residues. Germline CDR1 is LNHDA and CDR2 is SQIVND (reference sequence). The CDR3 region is CASLDRVVPEAFF. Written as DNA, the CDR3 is TGTGCCAGCTTGGACAGGGTGGTCCCTGAAGCTTTCTTT.

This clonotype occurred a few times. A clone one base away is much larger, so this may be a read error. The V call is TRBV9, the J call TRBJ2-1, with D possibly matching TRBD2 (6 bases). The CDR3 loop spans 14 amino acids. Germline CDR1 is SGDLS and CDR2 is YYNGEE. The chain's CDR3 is CASSAGDFYNEQSF. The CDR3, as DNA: TGTGCCAGCAGCGCGGGGGACTTTTACAATGAGCAGTCCTTC.

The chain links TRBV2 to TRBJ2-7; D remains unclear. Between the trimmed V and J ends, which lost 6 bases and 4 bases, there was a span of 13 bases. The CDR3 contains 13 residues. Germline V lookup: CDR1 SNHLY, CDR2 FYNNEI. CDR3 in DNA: TGTGCCAGCAGGACCGACCGACGGTACGAGCAGTACTTC. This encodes CASRTDRRYEQYF.

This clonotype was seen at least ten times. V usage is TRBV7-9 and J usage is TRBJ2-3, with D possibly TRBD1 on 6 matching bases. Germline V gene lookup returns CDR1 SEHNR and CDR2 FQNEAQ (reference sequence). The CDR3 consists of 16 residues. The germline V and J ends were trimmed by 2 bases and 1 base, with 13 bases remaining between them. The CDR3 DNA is TGTGCCAGCAGCTTATTGGATTACAGGGGCACAGATACGCAGTATTTT. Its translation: CASSLLDYRGTDTQYF.